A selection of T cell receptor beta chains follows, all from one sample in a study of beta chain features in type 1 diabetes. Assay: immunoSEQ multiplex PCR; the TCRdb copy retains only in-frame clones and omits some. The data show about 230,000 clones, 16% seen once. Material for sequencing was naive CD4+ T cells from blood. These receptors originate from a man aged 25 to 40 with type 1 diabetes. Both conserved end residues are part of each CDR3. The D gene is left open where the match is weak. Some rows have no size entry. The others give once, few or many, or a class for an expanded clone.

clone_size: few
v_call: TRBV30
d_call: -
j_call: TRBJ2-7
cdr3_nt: TGTGCCTGGAGTGTTCAAGGGGACGAGCAGTACTTC
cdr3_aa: CAWSVQGDEQYF

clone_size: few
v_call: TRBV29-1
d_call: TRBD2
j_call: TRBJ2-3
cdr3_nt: TGCAGCGTTGCTACGGGAGGAAGCACAGATACGCAGTATTTT
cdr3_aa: CSVATGGSTDTQYF

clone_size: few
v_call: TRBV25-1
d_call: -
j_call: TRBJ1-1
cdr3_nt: TGTGCCAGCAGTGAATACGAGGGGAAAGCTTTCTTT
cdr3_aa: CASSEYEGKAFF

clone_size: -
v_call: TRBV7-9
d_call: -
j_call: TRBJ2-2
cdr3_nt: TGTGCCAGCAGCTTAGGTGAAGTGACAAGGACCGGGGAGCTGTTTTTT
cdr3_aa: CASSLGEVTRTGELFF

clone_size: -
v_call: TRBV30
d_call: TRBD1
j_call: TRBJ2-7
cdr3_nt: TGTGCCTGGAGTGCGACAGGGTTGGGCGAGCAGTACTTC
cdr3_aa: CAWSATGLGEQYF

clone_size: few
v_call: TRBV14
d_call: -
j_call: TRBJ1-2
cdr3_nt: TGTGCCAGCAGCCAAGTCAACGAAGGCTACACCTTC
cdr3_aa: CASSQVNEGYTF

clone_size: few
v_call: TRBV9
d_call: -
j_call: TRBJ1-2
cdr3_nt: TGTGCCAGCAGCGTACCAGGGGCGTCCGGCTACACCTTC
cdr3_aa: CASSVPGASGYTF

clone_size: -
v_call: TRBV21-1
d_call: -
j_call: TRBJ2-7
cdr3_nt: TGTGCCAGCACTGTGGGGATTGACGGCGAGCAGTACTTC
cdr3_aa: CASTVGIDGEQYF

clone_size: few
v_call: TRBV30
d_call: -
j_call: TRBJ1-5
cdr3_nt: TGTGCCTGTTGCAGGGACCAGCCCCAGCATTTT
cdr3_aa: CACCRDQPQHF

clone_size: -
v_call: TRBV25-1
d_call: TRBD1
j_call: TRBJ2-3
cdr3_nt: TGTGCCAGCAGGGACAGGGGGCACGCAGATACGCAGTATTTT
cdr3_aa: CASRDRGHADTQYF

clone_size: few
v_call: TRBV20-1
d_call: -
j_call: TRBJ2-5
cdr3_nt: TGCAGTGCTAGTGGAGAGACCCAGTACTTC
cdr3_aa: CSASGETQYF

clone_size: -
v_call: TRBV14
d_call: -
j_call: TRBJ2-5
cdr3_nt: TGTGCCAGCAGCCAAGCCCGTAGAGAGACCCAGTACTTC
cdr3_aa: CASSQARRETQYF

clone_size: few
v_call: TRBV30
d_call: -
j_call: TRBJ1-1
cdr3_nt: TGTGCCTGGAGTGTAAGGAGTGTTACTGAAGCTTTCTTT
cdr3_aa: CAWSVRSVTEAFF

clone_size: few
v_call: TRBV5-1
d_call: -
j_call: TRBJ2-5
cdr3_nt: TGCGCCAGCAGCTTGGAAGGAGAGACCCAGTACTTC
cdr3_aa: CASSLEGETQYF

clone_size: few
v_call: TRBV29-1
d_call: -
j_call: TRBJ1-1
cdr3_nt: TGCAGCGTTGGGGCGACAGCGAACACTGAAGCTTTCTTT
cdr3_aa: CSVGATANTEAFF

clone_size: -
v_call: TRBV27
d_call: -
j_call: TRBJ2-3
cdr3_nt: TGTGCCAGCAGTTTCAAGCTCGCCACAGATACGCAGTATTTT
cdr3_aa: CASSFKLATDTQYF

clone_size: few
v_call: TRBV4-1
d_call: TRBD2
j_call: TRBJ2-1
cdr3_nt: TGCGCCAGCAGCCCGATGTCCCTAGCGGGAGGCCCCAATGAGCAGTTCTTC
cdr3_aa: CASSPMSLAGGPNEQFF

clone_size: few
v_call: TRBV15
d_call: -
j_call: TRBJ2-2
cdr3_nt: TGTGCCACCAGCAGAGATAGGGAGTCGAGCTATCGAGGGCGGGAGCTGTTTTTT
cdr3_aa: CATSRDRESSYRGRELFF

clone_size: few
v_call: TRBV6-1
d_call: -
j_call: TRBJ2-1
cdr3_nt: TGTGCCAGCAGTGGCGCCCGCGGCAATGAGCAGTTCTTC
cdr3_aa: CASSGARGNEQFF

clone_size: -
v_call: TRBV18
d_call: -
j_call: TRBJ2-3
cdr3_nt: TGTGCCAGCCCAAAAGGCCAAAATACGCAGTATTTT
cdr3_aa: CASPKGQNTQYF

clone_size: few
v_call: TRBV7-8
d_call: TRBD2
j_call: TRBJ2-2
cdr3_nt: TGTGCCAGCAGCTCCGGGGCGGGCGGGAGATACACCGGGGAGCTGTTTTTT
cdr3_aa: CASSSGAGGRYTGELFF

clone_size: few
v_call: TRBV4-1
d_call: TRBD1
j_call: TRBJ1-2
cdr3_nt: TGCGCCAGCAGCCGAACTTATGGGGGACAGGGGTTCTATGGCTACACCTTC
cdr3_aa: CASSRTYGGQGFYGYTF

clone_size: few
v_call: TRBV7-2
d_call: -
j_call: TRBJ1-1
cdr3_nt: TGTGCCAGCAGCTTTAGAAAGGGGAGTACCCCTGGAGCTTTCTTT
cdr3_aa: CASSFRKGSTPGAFF

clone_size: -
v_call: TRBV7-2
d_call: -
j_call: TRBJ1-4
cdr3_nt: TGTGCCAGCAAACGGACAACTAATGAAAAACTGTTTTTT
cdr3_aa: CASKRTTNEKLFF

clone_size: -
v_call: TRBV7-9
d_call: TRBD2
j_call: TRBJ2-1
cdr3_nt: TGTGCCAGCAGCTGGGGACTAGCGGACAATGAGCAGTTCTTC
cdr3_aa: CASSWGLADNEQFF

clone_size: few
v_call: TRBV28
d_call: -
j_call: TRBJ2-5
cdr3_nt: TGTGCCAGCATCGGGCAACAAGAGACCCAGTACTTC
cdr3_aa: CASIGQQETQYF

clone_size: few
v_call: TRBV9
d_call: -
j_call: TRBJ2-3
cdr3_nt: TGTGCCAGCAGCGTAATGGGATCTCTAGCAACAGATACGCAGTATTTT
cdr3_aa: CASSVMGSLATDTQYF

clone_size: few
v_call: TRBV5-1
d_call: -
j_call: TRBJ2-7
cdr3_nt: TGCGCCAGCAGCTTCGAACCGGACAGCTACGAGCAGTACTTC
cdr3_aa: CASSFEPDSYEQYF

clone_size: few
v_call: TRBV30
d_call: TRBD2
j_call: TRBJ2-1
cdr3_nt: TGTGCCTGGAGGAAAAGCGGGAGCGATGAGCAGTTCTTC
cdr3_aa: CAWRKSGSDEQFF

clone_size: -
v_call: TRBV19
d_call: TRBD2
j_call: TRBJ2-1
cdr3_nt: TGTGCCAGTACCTCCGGGACTAGCGGGAGGAATGAGCAGTTCTTC
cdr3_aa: CASTSGTSGRNEQFF

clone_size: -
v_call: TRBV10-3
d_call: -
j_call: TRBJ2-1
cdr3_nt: TGTGCCATCAATCCACAGGGTAATGAGCAGTTCTTC
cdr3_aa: CAINPQGNEQFF

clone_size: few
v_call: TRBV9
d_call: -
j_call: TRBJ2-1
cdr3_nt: TGTGCCAGCAGTCAAACATCGAGCTCCTACAATGAGCAGTTCTTC
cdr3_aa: CASSQTSSSYNEQFF